Listed below are T cell receptor beta chains from one sample, sequenced in a study. Each CDR3 protein gets one entry after TCRdb re-called the RT-PCR reads with MiXCR. The table lists hundreds of thousands of distinct CDR3 sequences, approximately 14% of them singletons, with 3.6% in the top ten. The sequenced material came from memory CD4+ T cells from blood. The receptor set was obtained from a female donor in good health, serving as a healthy control. Each CDR3 is given with its conserved first and last residue. A D gene is named only where the DNA matches it firmly. Not all rows give a size; the values are once, few, many and, for expanded clones, a class.

>TRBD1|TRBJ1-2|TRBV6-2/TRBV6-3|NA
TGTGCCAGCAGGGAAGCCGGGACAGCGAACTATGGCTACACCTTC
CASREAGTANYGYTF
>NA|TRBJ2-3|TRBV29-1|few
TGCAGCGTCGGGCCAGTCATACGGACAGATACGCAGTATTTT
CSVGPVIRTDTQYF
>TRBD1|TRBJ1-1|TRBV5-1|few
TGCGCCAGCAGGAGGGACAGCTCGAACACTGAAGCTTTCTTT
CASRRDSSNTEAFF
>TRBD1|TRBJ1-1|TRBV20-1|NA
TGCAGTGCTCCTCAACAGACAGGGTTTACTGAAGCTTTCTTT
CSAPQQTGFTEAFF
>NA|TRBJ2-5|TRBV15|few
TGTGCCACCAGCTTTCAGTATCAAGAGACCCAGTACTTC
CATSFQYQETQYF
>TRBD1|TRBJ2-7|TRBV11-2|few
TGTGCCAGCAGCTTATACGAGACAGGGGCCTACGAGCAGTACTTC
CASSLYETGAYEQYF
>TRBD1|TRBJ2-2|TRBV29-1|NA
TGCAGCTGCCGGGACAGGGGATTACCCGGGGAGCTGTTTTTT
CSCRDRGLPGELFF
>TRBD1|TRBJ2-5|TRBV10-3|many
TGTGCCATCAGTGAGGGAGACAGGGGGCGAGGAGGTCGAGAGACCCAGTACTTC
CAISEGDRGRGGRETQYF
>NA|TRBJ1-1|TRBV27|many
TGTGCCAGCAGTTTGACGGACCCAACCGAAGCTTTCTTT
CASSLTDPTEAFF
>NA|TRBJ2-7|TRBV7-2|many
TGTGCCAGCGGGAGCTATTACGAGCAGTACTTC
CASGSYYEQYF
>NA|TRBJ2-2|TRBV7-9|many
TGTGCCAGCAGCTTAAGCTTCGGGGAGCTGTTTTTT
CASSLSFGELFF
>TRBD1|TRBJ1-2|TRBV5-4|many
TGTGCCAGCAGCCCCACAGGGGCACAAGGCTACACCTTC
CASSPTGAQGYTF
>TRBD1|TRBJ2-7|TRBV10-3|NA
TGTGCCATCAGGGAACAGGGGGGCGAGCAGTACTTC
CAIREQGGEQYF
>TRBD2|TRBJ2-1|TRBV28|many
TGTGCCAGCAGTTCCGGGACTAGCGGGAGGTTCAATGAGCAGTTCTTC
CASSSGTSGRFNEQFF
>NA|TRBJ1-5|TRBV5-6|many
TGTGCCAGCAGCTTGCGTCTTCAGCCCCAGCATTTT
CASSLRLQPQHF
>NA|TRBJ2-7|TRBV20-1|many
TGCAGTGCCGCGGGACAGAGCGAGCAGTACTTC
CSAAGQSEQYF
>TRBD2|TRBJ2-1|TRBV6-5|few
TGTGCCAGCAGGATGGCGGGACTAGGGGGGAACAATGAGCAGTTCTTC
CASRMAGLGGNNEQFF
>NA|TRBJ2-2|TRBV2|NA
TGTGCCAGCAAGTTGGGGGAGATCGGGGAGCTGTTTTTT
CASKLGEIGELFF
>NA|TRBJ1-6|TRBV12-3/TRBV12-4|NA
TGTGCCAGCAGTTCCCCCACGGGGCTGGGAAATTCACCCCTCCACTTT
CASSSPTGLGNSPLHF
>TRBD2|TRBJ2-3|TRBV9|NA
TGTGCCAGCAGCGTACTAGCGGGAGTCACAGATACGCAGTATTTT
CASSVLAGVTDTQYF
>TRBD2|TRBJ2-7|TRBV6-2/TRBV6-3|few
TGTGCCAGCAGCGGGACTAGCGGGAGGTCCGCCTACGAGCAGTACTTC
CASSGTSGRSAYEQYF
>NA|TRBJ2-3|TRBV5-1|NA
TGCGCCAGCTATGTGGGCGGGAGCACAGATACGCAGTATTTT
CASYVGGSTDTQYF
>NA|TRBJ2-7|TRBV5-1|many
TGCGCCAGCAGCTTGGGCCAGGGAGTAGCCTACGAGCAGTACTTC
CASSLGQGVAYEQYF
>NA|TRBJ1-6|TRBV2|NA
TGTGCCAGCAGTGAACGGGGGTCCGGTTCACCCCTCCACTTT
CASSERGSGSPLHF
>NA|TRBJ2-7|TRBV3-1|NA
TGTGCCAGCAGCAAGACCGGGACCGGTTTGGACTTC
CASSKTGTGLDF
>TRBD1|TRBJ1-2|TRBV12-3/TRBV12-4|NA
TGTGCCAGCAGTTCGGGGGACAGGAATGGCTACACCTTC
CASSSGDRNGYTF
>NA|TRBJ1-2|TRBV3-1|NA
TGTGCCAGCAGCCAAGAGGCAGGGGACTACACCTTC
CASSQEAGDYTF
>TRBD1|TRBJ1-2|TRBV6-5|many
TGTGCCAGCAGTTACGGGGGGGGACAGGAGGGCTATGGCTACACCTTC
CASSYGGGQEGYGYTF
>NA|TRBJ2-5|TRBV5-1|many
TGCGCCAGCAGTATGGCGTGGGAGGAGACCCAGTACTTC
CASSMAWEETQYF
>NA|TRBJ2-5|TRBV5-1|few
TGCGCCAGCAGCGGGACCGGGGATGCGGAGACCCAGTACTTC
CASSGTGDAETQYF
>TRBD1|TRBJ1-5|TRBV10-3|many
TGTGCCTCACAGGGGAACAAGGATCAGCCCCAGCATTTT
CASQGNKDQPQHF
>TRBD2|TRBJ2-1|TRBV19|NA
TGTGCCAGTCAACAAAGACTAGCGGGAGGGAGTGCCAATGAGCAGTTCTTC
CASQQRLAGGSANEQFF
>NA|TRBJ1-5|TRBV21-1|NA
TGTGCCAGCAGCAAAGTTCGTTCGGGGGGTCGCAGGGCACATCAGCCCCAGCATTTT
CASSKVRSGGRRAHQPQHF
>TRBD2|TRBJ2-1|TRBV27|NA
TGTGCCAGCAGTTTATCGGCCCCCCGGGCTAGCGGGAGAGGTGAGCAGTTCTTC
CASSLSAPRASGRGEQFF
>TRBD1|TRBJ2-4|TRBV10-2|NA
TGCGCCAGCAGTGAACAGGGGGCGTCAAGTGGGGGTCAGTACTTC
CASSEQGASSGGQYF
>TRBD1|TRBJ1-1|TRBV6-1|few
TGTGCCAGCAGTGATAGGACAGGGCCAGCCGTGGCGGCTTTCTTT
CASSDRTGPAVAAFF
>NA|TRBJ1-3|TRBV15|NA
TGTGCCACCAGCAGAGATCGGAGCTCAGGCACATATTTT
CATSRDRSSGTYF
>NA|TRBJ1-6|TRBV7-2|few
TGTGCCAGCAGCTTAGAGGCAGGGGCTAATTCACCCCTCCACTTT
CASSLEAGANSPLHF
>NA|TRBJ2-1|TRBV5-6|NA
TGTGCCAGCAGCTTTAGGACTGCCCACAATGAGCAGTTCTTC
CASSFRTAHNEQFF
>NA|TRBJ2-1|TRBV15|many
TGTGCCACCAGCAGAGTCAGGGATGAGCAGTTCTTC
CATSRVRDEQFF
>TRBD2|TRBJ2-5|TRBV5-6|many
TGTGCCAGCAGCACTAGCGGGAGATCAGAGACCCAGTACTTC
CASSTSGRSETQYF
>NA|TRBJ2-7|TRBV7-6|many
TGTGCCAGCAGCTTAGGAGGATCCCAGGAGCAGTACTTC
CASSLGGSQEQYF
>TRBD1|TRBJ2-2|TRBV28|few
TGTGCCAGCAGTTTGGTGGACAGGGGACCGACCGGGGAGCTGTTTTTT
CASSLVDRGPTGELFF